A single sample is the source of the 26 T cell receptor beta chains below, sequenced in a study of T cells expressing NK-cell markers. TCRdb re-analyzed the 5' RACE reads; it lists each CDR3 protein once, without DNA. The sample yields roughly 390,000 distinct CDR3 sequences, of which the top ten take up around a tenth. Specimen: blood T cells: a sorted CD56 or NKG2C T cell subset, CD4+ or CD8+ T cells, or bulk PBMC T cells (not recorded which). The receptors were gathered from a woman aged 50 to 60 in good health.

The CDR3 loop reads CASSFSPGRTYEQYF. V and J are TRBV12-3 or TRBV12-4 and TRBJ2-7. The CDR3 runs 15 residues.

This chain uses TRBV29-1 with TRBJ1-1. Germline CDR1 SQVTM, CDR2 ANQGSEA. The CDR3 is 13 residues long. CDR3 sequence reads: CSVSIGGQSEAFF.

The rearrangement joins TRBV7-9 to TRBJ2-2; with no DNA, the TCRdb D assignment of TRBD1 cannot be verified. The CDR3 is 14 amino acids. Germline lookup yields CDR1 SEHNR and CDR2 FQNEAQ (reference sequence). The CDR3 is CASSPGPTMGELFF.

The genes are TRBV28 and TRBJ2-7; lacking DNA, the TRBD1 call made by TCRdb goes unchecked. The CDR3 has 13 residues. Germline V gene sequence: CDR1 MDHEN, CDR2 SYDVKM. CDR3 region: CASRGATSYEQYF.

The chain uses TRBV12-3 or TRBV12-4 and TRBJ2-6. This CDR3 region has 16 residues. The CDR3 spells CASSFKSISGANVLTF.

The gene calls are TRBV15 and TRBJ1-2; the TCRdb D gene call, TRBD1, has no DNA to confirm it. There are 14 residues in the CDR3. Germline CDR1 and CDR2: LNHNV and YYDKDF (reference sequence). CDR3 in amino acids: CATSRGSGDYGYTF.

V is TRBV7-9 and J is TRBJ2-5. Germline V gene lookup returns CDR1 SEHNR and CDR2 FQNEAQ (reference sequence). The CDR3 covers 16 residues. CDR3 sequence: CASSLDSRRRGETQYF.

The chain employs TRBV4-2 and TRBJ2-1; TCRdb proposes TRBD1, but this gene call is untestable without DNA. Germline V CDR1 and CDR2: LGHNA, YNFKEQ. The CDR3 runs 14 residues. The chain's CDR3 is CASRGTGDGNEQFF.

The rearrangement uses TRBV20-1 and TRBJ2-7; TCRdb indicates TRBD2, and absent DNA this call remains unverified. Germline lookup yields CDR1 DFQATT and CDR2 SNEGSKA (reference sequence). The CDR3 has 16 amino acids. CDR3 in amino acids: CSASPQGLAGALEQYF.

This rearrangement joins TRBV12-3 or TRBV12-4 to TRBJ2-1; without DNA, the TCRdb call of TRBD1 cannot be checked. The CDR3 is 15 amino acids. The CDR3 is CASKNPGQGANEQFF.

The rearrangement uses TRBV5-1 and TRBJ2-1. CDR1 SGHRS and CDR2 YFSETQ come from the germline V gene. The CDR3 contains 16 residues. The CDR3 protein is CASSLDIGRRHNEQFF.

This rearrangement joins TRBV5-1 to TRBJ1-2; TCRdb calls TRBD1, which cannot be checked without DNA. This CDR3 is 12 amino acids long. The germline V gene has CDR1 SGHRS and CDR2 YFSETQ. This chain's CDR3 is CASSADSRGYTF.

The chain employs TRBV7-9 and TRBJ1-2; without DNA, the TCRdb call of TRBD1 cannot be checked. The CDR3 has 14 residues. CDR1 and CDR2 from the germline V gene are SEHNR and FQNEAQ (reference sequence). The CDR3 loop reads CASSLGMIGDGYTF. The full variable domain, rest sourced from reference TRBV7-9 and TRBJ1-2, is DTGVSQNPRHKITKRGQNVTFRCDPISEHNRLYWYRQTLGQGPEFLTYFQNEAQLEKSRLLSDRFSAERPKGSFSTLEIQRTEQGDSAMYLCASSLGMIGDGYTFGSGTRLTVV.

The V gene is TRBV3-1, the J gene TRBJ1-2. The CDR3 runs 15 residues. The germline gives CDR1 LGHDT, CDR2 YNNKEL (reference sequence). This CDR3 reads CASSQQHTGLYGYTF.

The chain carries TRBV2 and TRBJ2-4; TCRdb outputs TRBD1, but without DNA this stays unchecked. CDR3 length: 12 amino acids. Germline loops: CDR1 SNHLY, CDR2 FYNNEI. The CDR3 sequence: CASLSPTNIQYF.

The gene calls are TRBV5-1 and TRBJ2-7; checking the TCRdb D call of TRBD1 is not possible without DNA. Looked up from germline, CDR1 is SGHRS and CDR2 is YFSETQ. This CDR3 region has 13 residues. The CDR3 spells CASSPGGRDEQYF.

The chain links TRBV9 to TRBJ2-3; TCRdb gives TRBD2 as the D gene, but with no DNA this cannot be confirmed. CDR3 length equals 15 residues. The germline V gene encodes CDR1 SGDLS and CDR2 YYNGEE. This CDR3 is CASSVISGSLDTQYF.

The rearrangement uses TRBV20-1 and TRBJ1-5; no DNA is available, so the TRBD1 call from TCRdb remains unchecked. CDR1 is DFQATT, CDR2 SNEGSKA, per germline (reference sequence). This CDR3 region has 17 residues. This CDR3 reads CSAIETRWEQGNQPQHF.

The V gene is TRBV20-1, the J gene TRBJ1-1; TCRdb calls TRBD1, which cannot be checked without DNA. Germline loops: CDR1 DFQATT, CDR2 SNEGSKA (reference sequence). The CDR3 is 15 residues long. The CDR3 protein is CSARTTGTEDTEAFF.

The chain recombines TRBV4-1 with TRBJ2-3; the D call from TCRdb, TRBD1, cannot be confirmed without DNA. Germline CDR1 reads MGHRA; CDR2 reads YSYEKL. CDR3 length equals 19 residues. The CDR3 loop reads CASSKKVPTGSAFTDTQYF.

The V call is TRBV4-1, the J call TRBJ2-7; the D call from TCRdb, TRBD2, cannot be confirmed without DNA. There are 13 residues in the CDR3. Germline V gene sequence: CDR1 MGHRA, CDR2 YSYEKL. CDR3 loop: CASSQLAGVTQYF.

CDR3 loop: CSASSGQLNTEAFF. The V gene is TRBV20-1, the J gene TRBJ1-1; TCRdb returns TRBD1, unconfirmable since there is no DNA. CDR3 length: 14 residues. Germline V gene data show CDR1 as DFQATT and CDR2 as SNEGSKA (reference sequence).

The chain recombines TRBV10-3 with TRBJ2-3. This CDR3 region has 14 residues. Germline V gene data show CDR1 as ENHRY and CDR2 as SYGVKD. CDR3 sequence reads: CAISKDGSTDTQYF.

The V call is TRBV7-7, the J call TRBJ2-5; TCRdb names TRBD1, which stays unverified in the absence of DNA. This CDR3 is 17 amino acids long. Germline-derived CDR1 and CDR2 are SSHAT and FNYEAQ (reference sequence). CDR3 sequence reads: CASSQLSVDSHQETQYF.

V is TRBV20-1 and J is TRBJ2-7; the TCRdb D gene call, TRBD1, has no DNA to confirm it. The CDR3 consists of 13 residues. Per germline, CDR1 DFQATT and CDR2 SNEGSKA (reference sequence). CDR3 sequence: CSARPTGPYEQYF.

The chain joins TRBV29-1 to TRBJ2-2; the D call from TCRdb, TRBD2, cannot be confirmed without DNA. The CDR3 consists of 21 residues. CDR1 and CDR2 from the germline V gene are SQVTM and ANQGSEA. The CDR3: CSVEGGLGTSGRRPNTGELFF.